The 5 T cell receptor beta chains below were found in one sample sequenced in a study of Ad26.COV2.S vaccination and SARS-CoV-2 variants. Assay used: immunoSEQ multiplex PCR; TCRdb lists only in-frame clones, some missing. Of 350,000 to 450,000 clones in the sample, around 92% were seen once. This specimen consisted of peripheral blood, obtained after recovery from COVID-19. These receptors came from a human donor who had recovered from COVID-19.

CDR3 DNA: TGTGCCAGCAGCTTAACACGGAGCTCCTACGAGCAGTACTTC. It specifies CASSLTRSSYEQYF. The chain carries TRBV7-2 and TRBJ2-7; D call uncertain. With 2 bases removed from V and 0 bases from J, the gap between germline ends came to 8 bases. The germline V gene encodes CDR1 SGHTA and CDR2 FQGNSA. CDR3 length equals 14 residues.

The J gene is TRBJ1-4, the V gene TRBV19, with no clear D. The CDR3 runs to 16 residues. With 3 bases removed from V and 2 bases from J, the gap between germline ends came to 13 bases. Germline values: CDR1 LNHDA, CDR2 SQIVND (reference sequence). CDR3 loop: CASSIRLGRTNEKLFF. CDR3 in DNA: TGTGCCAGTAGTATTAGACTCGGGAGGACTAATGAAAAACTGTTTTTT.

The chain uses TRBV18 and TRBJ1-1; tentative D call: TRBD1 (5 bases). V shed 1 base and J shed 3 bases, with 18 bases lying between them. From germline, CDR1 is KGHSH and CDR2 LQKENI. The CDR3 is 17 residues long. The CDR3 DNA reads as TGTGCCAGCTCACCACTGTCTCAGAGGGGTATGGACACTGAAGCTTTCTTT. This gives the protein CASSPLSQRGMDTEAFF. Filled out from reference TRBV18 and TRBJ1-1, the complete variable domain reads NAGVMQNPRHLVRRRGQEARLRCSPMKGHSHVYWYRQLPEEGLKFMVYLQKENIIDESGMPKERFSAEFPKEGPSILRIQQVVRGDSAAYFCASSPLSQRGMDTEAFFGQGTRLTVV.

In DNA, the CDR3 is TGTGCCAGCAGCTTAGGTCTCGGCCCTTCAGACGGGGAGCTGTTTTTT. Amino acids: CASSLGLGPSDGELFF. The chain uses TRBV7-2 and TRBJ2-2; D is ambiguous. Germline-derived CDR1 and CDR2 are SGHTA and FQGNSA. Deletions cut 1 base from V and 7 bases from J, with 16 bases between. CDR3 length: 16 amino acids.

This chain joins TRBV2 and TRBJ2-1; 8 bases are shared with TRBD2. The CDR3 totals 16 residues. The junction had 12 bases not matched to a gene; V was cut back by 8 bases and J by 3 bases. Germline CDR1 is SNHLY and CDR2 is FYNNEI. CDR3 loop: CASGGSSGGDYNEQFF. DNA of the CDR3: TGTGCCAGCGGTGGATCAAGCGGGGGAGACTACAATGAGCAGTTCTTC.